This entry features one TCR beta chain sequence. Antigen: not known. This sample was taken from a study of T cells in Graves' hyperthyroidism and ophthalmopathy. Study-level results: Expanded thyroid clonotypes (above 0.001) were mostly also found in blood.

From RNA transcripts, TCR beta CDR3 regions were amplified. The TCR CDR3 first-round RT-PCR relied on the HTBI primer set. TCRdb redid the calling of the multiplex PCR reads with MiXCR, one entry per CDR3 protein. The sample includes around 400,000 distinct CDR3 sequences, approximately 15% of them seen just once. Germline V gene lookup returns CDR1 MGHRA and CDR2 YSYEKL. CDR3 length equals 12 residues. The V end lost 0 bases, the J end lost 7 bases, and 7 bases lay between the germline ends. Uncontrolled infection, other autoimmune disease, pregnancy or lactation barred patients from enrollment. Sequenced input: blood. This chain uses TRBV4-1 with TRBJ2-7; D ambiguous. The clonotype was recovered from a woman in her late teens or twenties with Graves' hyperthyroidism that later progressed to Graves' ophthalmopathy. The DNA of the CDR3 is TGCGCCAGCAGCCAAGACGCCAAAGAGCAGTACTTC. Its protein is CASSQDAKEQYF.